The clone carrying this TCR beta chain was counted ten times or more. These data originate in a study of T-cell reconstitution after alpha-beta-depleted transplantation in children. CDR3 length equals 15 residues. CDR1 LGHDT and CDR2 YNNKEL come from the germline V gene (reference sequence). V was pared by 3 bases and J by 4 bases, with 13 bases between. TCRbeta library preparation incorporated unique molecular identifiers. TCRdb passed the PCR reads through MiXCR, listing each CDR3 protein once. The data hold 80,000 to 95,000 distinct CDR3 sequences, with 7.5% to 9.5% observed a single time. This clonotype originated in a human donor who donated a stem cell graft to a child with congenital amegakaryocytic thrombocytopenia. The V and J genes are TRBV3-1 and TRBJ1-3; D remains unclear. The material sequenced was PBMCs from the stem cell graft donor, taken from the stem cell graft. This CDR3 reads CASSHTPQGGNTIYF. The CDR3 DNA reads TGTGCCAGCAGCCACACTCCCCAAGGAGGAAACACCATATATTTT.